Shown below are 30 T cell receptor beta chains from a single sample sequenced in a study of T cell repertoires in cytomegalovirus infection. TCRdb reprocessed the reads with MiXCR, giving one entry per CDR3 protein. The sample records 100,000 to 150,000 distinct CDR3 sequences, more than 20% being singletons. These receptors' targets are unknown. The sequencing input was PBMCs, sequenced either directly or after in vitro stimulation (not recorded which). The origin of the receptors is a human donor in good health (CMV status not recorded). Some clones in this sample may be carry-over from other donors' samples.

This clonotype was detected a few times. V and J are TRBV15 and TRBJ2-5; the match to TRBD2 covers 8 bases. The CDR3 covers 15 residues. Trimming cost V 3 bases and J 4 bases; bases outside gene matches: 7. From germline, CDR1 is LNHNV and CDR2 YYDKDF (reference sequence). Here the CDR3 reads CATSRGLRGGETQYF. CDR3 coding DNA: TGTGCCACCAGCAGGGGATTACGGGGGGGAGAGACCCAGTACTTC. Drawing the rest from reference TRBV15 and TRBJ2-5, the complete variable domain is DAMVIQNPRYQVTQFGKPVTLSCSQTLNHNVMYWYQQKSSQAPKLLFHYYDKDFNNEADTPDNFQSRRPNTSFCFLDIRSPGLGDTAMYLCATSRGLRGGETQYFGPGTRLLVL.

The chain links TRBV12-3 or TRBV12-4 to TRBJ1-5, with D hard to call. The CDR3 extends over 14 amino acids. V was clipped by 2 bases and J by 4 bases, with 9 bases between them. The CDR3 nucleotides read TGTGCCAGCAGTTTAAGCTGGAGGAATCAGCCCCAGCATTTT. Translated: CASSLSWRNQPQHF.

About this clonotype itself: One end of the junction varies from germline; a read error may be responsible. The gene calls are TRBV7-2 and TRBJ1-2; D may be TRBD1 (6 bases). Germline CDR1 is SGHTA and CDR2 is FQGNSA. This CDR3 has 15 amino acids. CDR3 in DNA: TGTGCCAGCAGCTTAAGGGACACCTCTAACTATAGCTACACCTTC. This translates into CASSLRDTSNYSYTF.

The chain employs TRBV2 and TRBJ2-2; 14 bases line up with TRBD2. Germline trimming cut 0 bases from V and 5 bases from J; bases unmatched to any gene: 5. Germline loops: CDR1 SNHLY, CDR2 FYNNEI. The CDR3 length is 18 residues. The CDR3 loop reads CASSEASGLAGVTGELFF. The CDR3, as DNA: TGTGCCAGCAGTGAAGCCTCGGGACTAGCGGGAGTTACCGGGGAGCTGTTTTTT.

This clonotype was seen more than once but under ten times. V usage is TRBV24-1 and J usage is TRBJ2-3; the D gene is possibly TRBD1 (5 bases). This CDR3 region has 12 residues. V was cut by 4 bases and J by 6 bases, with 7 bases left in between. Germline V gene data show CDR1 as KGHDR and CDR2 as SFDVKD. The CDR3 bases are TGTGCCACCAGTGAGGGGCGGGATACGCAGTATTTT. Protein product: CATSEGRDTQYF.

This clonotype was seen only a few times. J is TRBJ2-6 and V is TRBV6-5; 10 nucleotides match TRBD1. The V gene end was trimmed by 7 bases and the J gene end by 2 bases; junction bases not matched to a gene: 2. Germline V gene data show CDR1 as MNHEY and CDR2 as SVGAGI. There are 15 residues in the CDR3. The CDR3: CASTGTGAGANVLTF. In nucleotides, the CDR3 is TGTGCCAGCACGGGGACAGGGGCTGGGGCCAACGTCCTGACTTTC.

The chain has TRBV11-2 and TRBJ2-5; 8 nucleotides agree with TRBD2. The V gene end was trimmed by 0 bases and the J gene end by 5 bases; junction bases not matched to a gene: 5. This CDR3 has 15 residues. Germline V lookup: CDR1 SGHAT, CDR2 FQNNGV. CDR3 in DNA: TGTGCCAGCAGCTTAGAGGCGGGGGGTTTGGAGACCCAGTACTTC. Encoded protein: CASSLEAGGLETQYF.

This clonotype occurred many times. The chain uses TRBV7-2 and TRBJ1-5; no reliable D call. The CDR3 length is 12 residues. Trimming stripped 3 bases from V and 5 bases from J, with 5 bases between. The germline gives CDR1 SGHTA, CDR2 FQGNSA. CDR3 DNA: TGTGCCAGCAGCTTTAAGGATCAGCCCCAGCATTTT. Its protein is CASSFKDQPQHF.

This clonotype was counted ten times or more. This chain joins TRBV7-7 and TRBJ2-3, with 7 bases lining up with TRBD1. The CDR3 runs to 15 residues. The germline V gene has CDR1 SSHAT and CDR2 FNYEAQ (reference sequence). J was trimmed by 1 base and V by 2 bases; bases with no gene match: 3. The DNA for the CDR3 is TGTGCCAGCAGCTTATCAGGACAGGGCACAGATACGCAGTATTTT. Translation: CASSLSGQGTDTQYF.

The rearrangement joins TRBV19 to TRBJ2-2, with 9 bases aligning to TRBD2. This CDR3 has 14 residues. CDR1 is LNHDA, CDR2 SQIVND, per germline (reference sequence). The J segment lost 7 bases and the V segment lost 6 bases, leaving 6 bases of the junction unmatched. The CDR3 sequence: CASSPGLAIGELFF. CDR3 bases: TGTGCCAGTAGCCCGGGACTAGCAATCGGGGAGCTGTTTTTT. The full variable domain, its missing parts supplied by reference TRBV19 and TRBJ2-2, is DGGITQSPKYLFRKEGQNVTLSCEQNLNHDAMYWYRQDPGQGLRLIYYSQIVNDFQKGDIAEGYSVSREKKESFPLTVTSAQKNPTAFYLCASSPGLAIGELFFGEGSRLTVL.

This clonotype was counted a few times. DNA for the CDR3: TGTGCCAGCAGTTTACGTGCCGTGGGAAACATTCAGTACTTC. This translates into CASSLRAVGNIQYF. The chain uses TRBV28 and TRBJ2-4, with no clear D. The CDR3 loop spans 14 amino acids. The V end was cut by 2 bases, the J end by 6 bases, with 11 bases between. The germline gives CDR1 MDHEN, CDR2 SYDVKM.

The chain couples TRBV24-1 to TRBJ2-1; TRBD2 agrees at 9 bases. Germline CDR1 reads KGHDR; CDR2 reads SFDVKD. This CDR3 spans 16 amino acids. V lost 4 bases, J lost 8 bases, and 11 bases stayed unmatched. CDR3: CATSDPGTSPAHEQFF. CDR3 DNA sequence: TGTGCCACCAGTGACCCCGGGACTAGCCCGGCCCATGAGCAGTTCTTC.

This clonotype was recorded once. The chain employs TRBV3-1 and TRBJ2-3; D may be TRBD2 (6 bases). The ends were cut back, 5 bases at V and 3 bases at J, with 15 bases in the middle. The CDR3 has 15 residues. Germline V gene sequence: CDR1 LGHDT, CDR2 YNNKEL (reference sequence). CDR3 sequence: CASSEVGLATDTQYF. Here the CDR3 DNA reads TGTGCCAGCAGCGAAGTCGGGCTAGCGACAGATACGCAGTATTTT.

This chain connects TRBV5-1 to TRBJ2-7; no definite D call. Germline-derived CDR1 and CDR2 are SGHRS and YFSETQ. V was trimmed by 2 bases and J by 2 bases, leaving 14 bases between them. CDR3 size: 15 residues. The DNA of the CDR3 is TGCGCCAGCAGCTTTGACTGGACGGTTACCTACGAGCAGTACTTC. Encoded protein: CASSFDWTVTYEQYF. Based on the CDR3 plus reference TRBV5-1 and TRBJ2-7, the full variable domain is KAGVTQTPRYLIKTRGQQVTLSCSPISGHRSVSWYQQTPGQGLQFLFEYFSETQRNKGNFPGRFSGRQFSNSRSEMNVSTLELGDSALYLCASSFDWTVTYEQYFGPGTRLTVT.

In its sample, this clonotype was seen many times. The chain uses TRBV7-2 and TRBJ1-5; D gene ambiguous. Trimming pared 5 bases from V and 7 bases from J, leaving 12 bases between. The CDR3 extends over 13 amino acids. From germline, CDR1 is SGHTA and CDR2 FQGNSA. This CDR3 is CASSPWTGQPQHF. The CDR3 coding sequence is TGTGCCAGCAGCCCCTGGACGGGGCAGCCCCAGCATTTT.

This chain uses TRBV30 with TRBJ2-3; either TRBD1 or TRBD2 may fit D (6 bases each). The CDR3 runs to 13 residues. Germline CDR1 is GTSNPN and CDR2 is SVGIG (reference sequence). The CDR3 is CATRGGITDTQYF. The DNA of the CDR3 is TGTGCAACCCGAGGGGGGATCACAGATACGCAGTATTTT.

This clonotype came up a few times. V and J are TRBV6-1 and TRBJ2-3; possible D gene TRBD2, 5 bases. Germline V gene sequence: CDR1 MNHNS, CDR2 SASEGT. V dropped 2 bases and J dropped 10 bases, with 13 bases sitting between them. The CDR3 covers 13 residues. CDR3: CASSEPPSTPQYF. CDR3 nucleotides: TGTGCCAGCAGTGAACCCCCTAGCACCCCGCAGTATTTT.

Many counts were recorded for this clonotype. The chain joins TRBV19 to TRBJ1-5, with 12 nucleotides matching TRBD1. CDR3 length: 15 residues. Trimming at V came to 5 bases and at J to 7 bases, leaving 6 bases not matched to a gene. Germline V CDR1 and CDR2: LNHDA, SQIVND (reference sequence). For the CDR3, the DNA is TGTGCCAGTAGTTCCGGGACAGGGGGCGGACAGCCCCAGCATTTT. Residues: CASSSGTGGGQPQHF. Full variable domain (outside the CDR3, taken from reference TRBV19 and TRBJ1-5): DGGITQSPKYLFRKEGQNVTLSCEQNLNHDAMYWYRQDPGQGLRLIYYSQIVNDFQKGDIAEGYSVSREKKESFPLTVTSAQKNPTAFYLCASSSGTGGGQPQHFGDGTRLSIL.

The chain combines TRBV7-2 with TRBJ2-5; D perhaps matches TRBD2 (6 bases). V lost 1 base, J lost 4 bases, and 10 bases lay in between. This CDR3 region has 14 residues. Germline V gene data show CDR1 as SGHTA and CDR2 as FQGNSA. Here the CDR3 reads CASSLGATRETQYF. DNA of the CDR3: TGTGCCAGCAGCTTAGGGGCGACTAGAGAGACCCAGTACTTC.

This clonotype was picked up many times. The chain couples TRBV7-2 to TRBJ2-7, with TRBD2 identical over 11 bases. The V segment lost 1 base and the J segment 4 bases; nucleotides outside the gene matches: 12. The CDR3 loop spans 18 amino acids. CDR1 SGHTA and CDR2 FQGNSA come from the germline V gene. CDR3 in amino acids: CASSLGLAGSQSDYEQYF. In DNA form, the CDR3 reads TGTGCCAGCAGCTTAGGACTAGCGGGATCACAGTCGGATTACGAGCAGTACTTC.

This clonotype was counted at least ten times. The genes are TRBV7-2 and TRBJ2-3, with D possibly being TRBD2 (6 bases). V was shortened by 6 bases and J by 1 base, with 26 bases between the two germline ends. The CDR3 runs 19 residues. Germline V gene sequence: CDR1 SGHTA, CDR2 FQGNSA. The CDR3 region has the DNA TGTGCCAGCAGTCGGGGCAGGCAGGGAGGTCGCACTCGCACAGATACGCAGTATTTT. Its protein product is CASSRGRQGGRTRTDTQYF.

This clonotype was detected a few times. The chain's CDR3 is CASSLIRDRGHEQFF. CDR3 DNA sequence: TGTGCCAGCAGTTTAATTCGGGACAGGGGCCATGAGCAGTTCTTC. The chain couples TRBV12-3 or TRBV12-4 to TRBJ2-1, with 10 bases fitting TRBD1. The V gene end was trimmed by 2 bases and the J gene end by 8 bases; junction bases not matched to a gene: 6. The CDR3 extends over 15 amino acids.

This clonotype was counted many times. V gene TRBV7-8 combines with J gene TRBJ1-2; perhaps TRBD1 as D (6 bases). This CDR3 is built from 15 residues. Trimming took off 5 bases at V and 8 bases at J, with 21 bases between the two ends. The germline CDR1 and CDR2 sequences are SGHVS and FQNEAQ. The CDR3 loop reads CASSAPRGLSQGYTF. The CDR3 DNA reads as TGTGCCAGCAGCGCGCCGCGGGGGCTCTCCCAGGGCTACACCTTC.

This chain uses TRBV6-1 with TRBJ2-2; 10 bases match TRBD2. J lost 8 bases, V lost 4 bases, and 7 bases had no gene match. The CDR3 consists of 15 residues. The germline CDR1 and CDR2 sequences are MNHNS and SASEGT. The CDR3: CASSGLAGAAGELFF. The DNA of the CDR3 is TGTGCCAGCAGTGGGCTAGCGGGAGCGGCTGGGGAGCTGTTTTTT.

Many counts were recorded for this clonotype. The V call is TRBV12-5, the J call TRBJ2-5; the D call may be TRBD1 or TRBD2 (5 bases each). This CDR3 is built from 13 residues. Germline CDR1 reads LGHNT; CDR2 reads FRNRAP. V lost 1 base and J 10 bases, leaving 13 bases between the germline ends. The CDR3 DNA is TGTGCTAGTGGTTTGGATCTGCTGGGGGACCAGTACTTC. Amino acid sequence: CASGLDLLGDQYF.

Ten or more counts support this clonotype. The chain carries TRBV11-2 and TRBJ2-2; the D is unclear. Germline CDR1 and CDR2: SGHAT and FQNNGV. Trimming left V 6 bases short and J 0 bases short, with 11 bases between. This CDR3 has 15 residues. CDR3 DNA sequence: TGTGCCAGCAGAACCAACATCGCGAACACCGGGGAGCTGTTTTTT. Encoded protein: CASRTNIANTGELFF.

This clonotype came up a few times. The rearrangement uses TRBV4-3 and TRBJ2-2, with D possibly being TRBD1 (6 bases). CDR3 length: 15 amino acids. V was clipped by 0 bases and J by 4 bases, with 9 bases between them. The V gene's germline CDR1 is LGHNA and CDR2 YSLEER. The CDR3: CASSQDLGGTGELFF. CDR3 nucleotide sequence: TGCGCCAGCAGCCAAGATCTAGGGGGCACCGGGGAGCTGTTTTTT.

This clonotype showed up just a few times. The chain uses TRBV10-3 and TRBJ2-5, with D maybe TRBD1 (6 bases). Trimming pared 6 bases from V and 4 bases from J, leaving 12 bases between. Germline CDR1 is ENHRY and CDR2 is SYGVKD. The CDR3 covers 13 residues. The CDR3 here is CAIRQQGGETQYF. The CDR3 DNA is TGTGCCATCAGGCAACAGGGTGGAGAGACCCAGTACTTC.

This chain connects TRBV6-2 or TRBV6-3 to TRBJ2-1; a possible D gene is TRBD2 (5 bases). The V gene lost 7 bases and the J gene lost 9 bases, with 16 bases spanning the gap. Germline V lookup: CDR1 MNHEY, CDR2 SVGEGT. The CDR3 is 13 amino acids. The CDR3 DNA reads as TGTGCCAGCATTGATTACCTCCGGGGTGAGCAGTTCTTC. This codes for CASIDYLRGEQFF.

This clonotype was observed many times. V gene TRBV7-6 combines with J gene TRBJ2-5; TRBD1 might be the D (6 bases). This CDR3 spans 14 amino acids. Germline CDR1 reads SGHVS; CDR2 reads FNYEAQ. The ends were cut back, 1 base at V and 3 bases at J, with 9 bases in the middle. The chain's CDR3 is CASSLGGPKETQYF. CDR3 sequence (DNA): TGTGCCAGCAGCTTAGGGGGGCCCAAAGAGACCCAGTACTTC.